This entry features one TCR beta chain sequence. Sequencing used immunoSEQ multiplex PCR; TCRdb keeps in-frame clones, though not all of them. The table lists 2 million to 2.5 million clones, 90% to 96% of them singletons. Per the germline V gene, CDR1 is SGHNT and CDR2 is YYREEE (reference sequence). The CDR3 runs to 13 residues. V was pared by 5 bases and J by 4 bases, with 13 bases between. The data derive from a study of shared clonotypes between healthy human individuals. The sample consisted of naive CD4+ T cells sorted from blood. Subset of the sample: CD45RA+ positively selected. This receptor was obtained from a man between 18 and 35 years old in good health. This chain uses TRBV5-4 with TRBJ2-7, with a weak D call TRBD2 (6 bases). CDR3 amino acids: CASSRRDSYEQYF. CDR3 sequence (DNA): TGTGCCAGCAGTCGCCGGGACTCATACGAGCAGTACTTC.